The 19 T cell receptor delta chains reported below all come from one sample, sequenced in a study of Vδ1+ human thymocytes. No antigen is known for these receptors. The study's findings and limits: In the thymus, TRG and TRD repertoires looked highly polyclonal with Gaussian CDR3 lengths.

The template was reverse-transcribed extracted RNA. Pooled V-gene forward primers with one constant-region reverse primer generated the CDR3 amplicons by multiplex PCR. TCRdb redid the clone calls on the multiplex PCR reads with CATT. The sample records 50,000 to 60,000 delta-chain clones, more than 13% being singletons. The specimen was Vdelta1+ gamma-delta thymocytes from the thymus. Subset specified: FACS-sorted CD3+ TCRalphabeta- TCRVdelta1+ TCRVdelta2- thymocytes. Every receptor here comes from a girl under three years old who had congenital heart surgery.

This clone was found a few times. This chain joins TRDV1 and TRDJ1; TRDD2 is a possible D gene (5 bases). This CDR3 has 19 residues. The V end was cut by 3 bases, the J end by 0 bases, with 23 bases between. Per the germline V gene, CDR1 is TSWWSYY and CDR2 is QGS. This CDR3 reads CALGDRLFPIVDYTDKLIF. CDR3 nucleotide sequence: TGTGCTCTTGGGGACCGTCTCTTCCCAATCGTGGATTACACCGATAAACTCATCTTT.

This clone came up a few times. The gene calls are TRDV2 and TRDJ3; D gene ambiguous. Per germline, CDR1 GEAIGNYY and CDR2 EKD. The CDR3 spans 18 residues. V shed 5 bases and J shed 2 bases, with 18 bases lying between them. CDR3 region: CACAADSSVPWDTRQMFF. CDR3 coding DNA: TGTGCCTGTGCCGCGGACTCGTCCGTTCCCTGGGACACCCGACAGATGTTTTTC.

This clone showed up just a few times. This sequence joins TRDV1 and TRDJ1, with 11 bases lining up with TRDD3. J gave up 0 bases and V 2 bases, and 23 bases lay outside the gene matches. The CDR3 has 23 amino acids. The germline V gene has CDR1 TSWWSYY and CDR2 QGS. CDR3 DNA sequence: TGTGCTCTTGGGGAATCGTCACGCTACTGGGGGATAGCCTCTCACCCGTACACCGATAAACTCATCTTT. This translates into CALGESSRYWGIASHPYTDKLIF.

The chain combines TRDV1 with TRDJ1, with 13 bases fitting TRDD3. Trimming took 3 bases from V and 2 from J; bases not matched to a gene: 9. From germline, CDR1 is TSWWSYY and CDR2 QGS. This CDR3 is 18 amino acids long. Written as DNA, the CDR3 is TGTGCTCTTGGGGAGACCCGTACTGGGGGATACGCTACCGATAAACTCATCTTT. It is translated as CALGETRTGGYATDKLIF.

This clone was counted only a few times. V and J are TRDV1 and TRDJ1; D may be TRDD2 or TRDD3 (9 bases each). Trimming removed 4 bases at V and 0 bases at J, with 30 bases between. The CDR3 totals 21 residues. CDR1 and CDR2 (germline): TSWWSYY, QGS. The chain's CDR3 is CALGATFLLDTGGPYTDKLIF. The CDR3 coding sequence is TGTGCTCTTGGGGCCACCTTCCTACTCGATACTGGGGGACCGTACACCGATAAACTCATCTTT.

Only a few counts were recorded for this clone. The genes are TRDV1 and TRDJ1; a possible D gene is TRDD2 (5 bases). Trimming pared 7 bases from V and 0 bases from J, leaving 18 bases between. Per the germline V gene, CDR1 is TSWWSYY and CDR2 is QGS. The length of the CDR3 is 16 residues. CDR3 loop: CALDEPTKPYTDKLIF. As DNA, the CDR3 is TGTGCTCTTGATGAACCTACGAAGCCGTACACCGATAAACTCATCTTT.

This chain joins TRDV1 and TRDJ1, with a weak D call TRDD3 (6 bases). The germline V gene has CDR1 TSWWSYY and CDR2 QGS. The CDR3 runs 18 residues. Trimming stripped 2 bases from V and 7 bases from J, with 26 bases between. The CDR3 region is CALGENHVWGSREVKLIF. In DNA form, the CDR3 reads TGTGCTCTTGGGGAAAATCACGTCTGGGGTTCCCGAGAGGTTAAACTCATCTTT.

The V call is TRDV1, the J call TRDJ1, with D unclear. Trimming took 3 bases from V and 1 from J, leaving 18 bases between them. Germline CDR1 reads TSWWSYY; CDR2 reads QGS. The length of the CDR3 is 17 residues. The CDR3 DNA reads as TGTGCTCTTGGGGAGAGCACCTTATTCGCGCTCACCGATAAACTCATCTTT. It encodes CALGESTLFALTDKLIF.

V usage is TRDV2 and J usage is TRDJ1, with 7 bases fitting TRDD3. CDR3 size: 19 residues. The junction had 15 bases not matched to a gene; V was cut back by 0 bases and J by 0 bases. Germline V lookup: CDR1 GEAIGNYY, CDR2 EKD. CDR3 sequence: CACDTPYSGGRLYTDKLIF. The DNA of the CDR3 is TGTGCCTGTGACACCCCCTATAGTGGGGGACGCTTGTACACCGATAAACTCATCTTT.

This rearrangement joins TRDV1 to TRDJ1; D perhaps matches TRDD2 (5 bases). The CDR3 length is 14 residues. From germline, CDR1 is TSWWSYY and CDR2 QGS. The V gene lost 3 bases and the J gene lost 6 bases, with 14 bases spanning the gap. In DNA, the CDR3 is TGTGCTCTTGGGGAGGCCTTCGGGGTCTATAAACTCATCTTT. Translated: CALGEAFGVYKLIF.

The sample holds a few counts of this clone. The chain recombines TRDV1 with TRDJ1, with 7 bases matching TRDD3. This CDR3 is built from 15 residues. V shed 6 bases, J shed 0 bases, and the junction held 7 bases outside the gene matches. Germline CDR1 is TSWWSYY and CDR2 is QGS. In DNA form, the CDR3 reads TGTGCTCTTGGCCGGGGGATTCCGTACACCGATAAACTCATCTTT. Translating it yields CALGRGIPYTDKLIF.

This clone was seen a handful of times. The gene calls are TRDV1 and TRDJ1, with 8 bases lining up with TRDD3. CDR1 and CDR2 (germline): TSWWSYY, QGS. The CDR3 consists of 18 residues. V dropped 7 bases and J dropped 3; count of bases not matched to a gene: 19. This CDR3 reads CALVTPCGGIEVPDKLIF. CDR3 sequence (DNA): TGTGCTCTTGTGACCCCCTGCGGGGGGATAGAGGTCCCCGATAAACTCATCTTT.

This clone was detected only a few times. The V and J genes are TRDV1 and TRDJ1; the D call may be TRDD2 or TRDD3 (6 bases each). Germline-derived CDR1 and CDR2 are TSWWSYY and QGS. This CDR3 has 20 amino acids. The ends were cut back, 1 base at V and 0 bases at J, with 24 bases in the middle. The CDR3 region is CALGEPSTSSRGEYTDKLIF. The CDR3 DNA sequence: TGTGCTCTTGGGGAACCATCCACTTCCTCGAGGGGGGAGTACACCGATAAACTCATCTTT.

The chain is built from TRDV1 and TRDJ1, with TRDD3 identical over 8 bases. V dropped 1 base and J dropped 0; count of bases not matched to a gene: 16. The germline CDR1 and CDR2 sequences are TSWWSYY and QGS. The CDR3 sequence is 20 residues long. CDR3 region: CALGEPPTHAGGAHTDKLIF. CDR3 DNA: TGTGCTCTTGGGGAACCCCCTACTCATGCTGGGGGAGCTCACACCGATAAACTCATCTTT.

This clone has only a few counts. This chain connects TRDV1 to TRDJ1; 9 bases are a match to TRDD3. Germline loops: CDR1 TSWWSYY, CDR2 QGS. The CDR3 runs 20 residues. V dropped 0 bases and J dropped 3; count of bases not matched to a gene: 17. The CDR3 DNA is TGTGCTCTTGGGGAACTACGATCCCCCCTCTTTACTGGGGGAGCCGATAAACTCATCTTT. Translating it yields CALGELRSPLFTGGADKLIF.

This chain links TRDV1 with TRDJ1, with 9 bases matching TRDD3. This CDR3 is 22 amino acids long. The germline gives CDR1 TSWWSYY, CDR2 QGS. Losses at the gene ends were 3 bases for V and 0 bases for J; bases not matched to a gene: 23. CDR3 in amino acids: CALGDGLPSNWGTKIYTDKLIF. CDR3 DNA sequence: TGTGCTCTTGGGGACGGCCTTCCCTCCAACTGGGGGACAAAAATCTACACCGATAAACTCATCTTT.

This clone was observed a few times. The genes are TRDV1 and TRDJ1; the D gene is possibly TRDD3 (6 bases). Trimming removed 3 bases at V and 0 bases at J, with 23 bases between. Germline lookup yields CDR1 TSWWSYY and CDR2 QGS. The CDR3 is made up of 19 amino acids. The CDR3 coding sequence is TGTGCTCTTGGGGACGGGTCCGTCGTGGGGGCCCGTTACACCGATAAACTCATCTTT. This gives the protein CALGDGSVVGARYTDKLIF.

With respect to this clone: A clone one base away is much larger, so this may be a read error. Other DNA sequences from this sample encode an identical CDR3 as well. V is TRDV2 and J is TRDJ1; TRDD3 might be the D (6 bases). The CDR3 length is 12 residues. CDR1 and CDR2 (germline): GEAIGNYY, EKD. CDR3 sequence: CACDTGGHKLIF. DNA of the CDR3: TGTGCCTGTGACACTGGGGGTCATAAGCTCATCTTT.

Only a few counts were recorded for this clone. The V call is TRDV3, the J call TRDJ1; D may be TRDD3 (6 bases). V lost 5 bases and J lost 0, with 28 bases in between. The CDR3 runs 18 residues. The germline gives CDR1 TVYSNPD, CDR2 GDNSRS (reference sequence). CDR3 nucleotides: TGTGCCGTTTGGACGGCCTTTACGGGGGGACGGTACACCGATAAACTCATCTTT. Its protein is CAVWTAFTGGRYTDKLIF.